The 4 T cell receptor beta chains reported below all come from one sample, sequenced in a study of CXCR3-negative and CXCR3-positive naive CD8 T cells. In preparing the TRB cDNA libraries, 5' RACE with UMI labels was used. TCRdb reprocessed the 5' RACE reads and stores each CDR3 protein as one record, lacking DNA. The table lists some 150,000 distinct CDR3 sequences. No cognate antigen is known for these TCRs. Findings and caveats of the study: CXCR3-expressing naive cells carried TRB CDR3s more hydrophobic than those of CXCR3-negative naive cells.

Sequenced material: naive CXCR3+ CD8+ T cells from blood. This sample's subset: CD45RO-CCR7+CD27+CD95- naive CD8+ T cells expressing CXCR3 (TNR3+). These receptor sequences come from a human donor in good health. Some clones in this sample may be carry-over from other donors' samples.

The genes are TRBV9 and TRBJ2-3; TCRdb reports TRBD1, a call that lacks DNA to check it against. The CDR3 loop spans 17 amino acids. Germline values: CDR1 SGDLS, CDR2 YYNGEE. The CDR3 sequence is CASSAGGTPTSTDTQYF.

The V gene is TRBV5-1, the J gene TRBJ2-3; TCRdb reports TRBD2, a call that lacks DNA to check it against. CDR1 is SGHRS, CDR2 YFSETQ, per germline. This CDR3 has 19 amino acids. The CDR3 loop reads CASSPGPAGGPGGIDTQYF.

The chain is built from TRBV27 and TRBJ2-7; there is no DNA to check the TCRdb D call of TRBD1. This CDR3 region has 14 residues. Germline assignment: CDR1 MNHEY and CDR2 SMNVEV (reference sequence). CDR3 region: CASRRDRGIYEQYF.

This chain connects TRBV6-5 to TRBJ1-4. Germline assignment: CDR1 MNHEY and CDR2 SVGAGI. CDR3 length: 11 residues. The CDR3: CASSSGEKLIF.